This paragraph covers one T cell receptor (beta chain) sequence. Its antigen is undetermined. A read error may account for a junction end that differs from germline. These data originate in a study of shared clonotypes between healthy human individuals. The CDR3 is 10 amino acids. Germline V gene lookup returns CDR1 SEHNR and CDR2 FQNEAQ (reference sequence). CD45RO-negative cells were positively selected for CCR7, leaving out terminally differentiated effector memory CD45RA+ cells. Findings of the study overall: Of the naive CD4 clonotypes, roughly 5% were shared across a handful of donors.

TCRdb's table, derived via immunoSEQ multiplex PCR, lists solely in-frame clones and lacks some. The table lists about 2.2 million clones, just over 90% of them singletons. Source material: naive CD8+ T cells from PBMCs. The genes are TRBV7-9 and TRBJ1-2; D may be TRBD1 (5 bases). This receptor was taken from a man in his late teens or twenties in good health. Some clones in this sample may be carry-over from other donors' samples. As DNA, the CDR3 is TGTGCCAGCAGGGAGGGGCGGTACGACTTC. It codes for CASREGRYDF.